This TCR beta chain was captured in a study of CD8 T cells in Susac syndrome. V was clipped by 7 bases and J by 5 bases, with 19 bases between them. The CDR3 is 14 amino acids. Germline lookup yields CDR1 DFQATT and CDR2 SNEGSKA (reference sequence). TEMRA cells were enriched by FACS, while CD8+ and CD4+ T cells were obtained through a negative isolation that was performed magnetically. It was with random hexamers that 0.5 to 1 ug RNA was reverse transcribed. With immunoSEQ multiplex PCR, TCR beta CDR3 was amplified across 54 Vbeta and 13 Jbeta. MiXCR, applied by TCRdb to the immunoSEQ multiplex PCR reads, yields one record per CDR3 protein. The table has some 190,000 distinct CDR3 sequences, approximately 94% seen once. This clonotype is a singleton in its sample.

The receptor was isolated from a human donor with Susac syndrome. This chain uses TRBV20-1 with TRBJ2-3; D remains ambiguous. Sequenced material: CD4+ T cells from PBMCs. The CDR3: CSGATVGFQDTQYF. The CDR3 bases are TGCAGTGGCGCCACGGTCGGTTTCCAAGATACGCAGTATTTT.